Each of the 3 T cell receptor beta chains below was sequenced from the same sample in a study of T-cell reconstitution after alpha-beta-depleted transplantation in children. It was with unique molecular identifiers that the TCRbeta library was prepared. TCRdb processed the PCR reads anew with MiXCR; each CDR3 protein has one entry. The sample has about 830,000 distinct CDR3 sequences; less than 20% are singletons. This material consisted of PBMCs, mostly from graft donor cells, taken 360 days after TCRalphabeta/CD19-depleted stem cell transplant. The receptor source for this set is a male patient younger than 18 who had a stem cell transplant for acute lymphoblastic leukemia, so the T cells may come from the graft donor.

There are a few counts of this clonotype. Germline and junction disagree at one end, which may indicate a read error. The chain combines TRBV20-1 with TRBJ2-1; D uncertain. CDR3 length: 12 residues. Looked up from germline, CDR1 is DFQATT and CDR2 is SNEGSKA (reference sequence). CDR3 protein: CSDRRSSYEQFF. In DNA form, the CDR3 reads TGCAGTGATAGAAGGAGTAGCTATGAGCAGTTCTTC.

The rearrangement links TRBV9 to TRBJ2-1; D may correspond to TRBD1 or TRBD2 (5 bases each). V lost 3 bases and J lost 1, with 11 bases in between. CDR1 SGDLS and CDR2 YYNGEE come from the germline V gene. The CDR3 contains 15 residues. The CDR3, as DNA: TGTGCCAGCAGCGGGGGGACCGATTCCTACAATGAGCAGTTCTTC. Translation: CASSGGTDSYNEQFF. Combining the CDR3 with reference TRBV9 and TRBJ2-1 gives the whole variable domain DSGVTQTPKHLITATGQRVTLRCSPRSGDLSVYWYQQSLDQGLQFLIQYYNGEERAKGNILERFSAQQFPDLHSELNLSSLELGDSALYFCASSGGTDSYNEQFFGPGTRLTVL.

The chain is built from TRBV5-1 and TRBJ2-5; 8 bases line up with TRBD2. The CDR3 runs 15 residues. J was trimmed by 5 bases and V by 3 bases; bases with no gene match: 9. CDR1 and CDR2 (germline): SGHRS, YFSETQ. CDR3: CASSSGLGGGETQYF. CDR3 in DNA: TGCGCCAGCAGCTCGGGACTAGGGGGGGGCGAGACCCAGTACTTC.